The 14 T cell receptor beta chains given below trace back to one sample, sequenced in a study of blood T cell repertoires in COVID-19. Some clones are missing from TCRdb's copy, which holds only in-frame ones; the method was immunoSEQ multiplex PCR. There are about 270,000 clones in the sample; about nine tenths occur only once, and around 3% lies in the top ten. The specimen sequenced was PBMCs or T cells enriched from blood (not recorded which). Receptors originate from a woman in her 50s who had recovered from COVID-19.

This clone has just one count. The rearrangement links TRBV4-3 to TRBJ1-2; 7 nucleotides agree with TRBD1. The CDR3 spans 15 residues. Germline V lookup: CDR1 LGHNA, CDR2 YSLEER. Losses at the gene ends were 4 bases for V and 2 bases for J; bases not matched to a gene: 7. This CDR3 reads CASSPAGQKNYGYTF. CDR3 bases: TGCGCCAGCAGCCCGGCGGGACAGAAGAACTATGGCTACACCTTC.

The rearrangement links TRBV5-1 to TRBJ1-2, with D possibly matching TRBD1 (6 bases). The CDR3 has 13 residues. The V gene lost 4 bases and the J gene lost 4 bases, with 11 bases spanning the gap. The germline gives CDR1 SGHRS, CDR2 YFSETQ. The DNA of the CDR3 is TGCGCCAGCAGCCCGGACAGTTCCTATGGCTACACCTTC. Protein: CASSPDSSYGYTF. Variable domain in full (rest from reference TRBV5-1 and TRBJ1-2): KAGVTQTPRYLIKTRGQQVTLSCSPISGHRSVSWYQQTPGQGLQFLFEYFSETQRNKGNFPGRFSGRQFSNSRSEMNVSTLELGDSALYLCASSPDSSYGYTFGSGTRLTVV.

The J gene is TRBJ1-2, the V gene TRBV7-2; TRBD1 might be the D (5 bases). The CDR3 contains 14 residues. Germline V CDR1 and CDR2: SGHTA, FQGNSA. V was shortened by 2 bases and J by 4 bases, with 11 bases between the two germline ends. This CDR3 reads CASSLQGPLYGYTF. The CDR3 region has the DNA TGTGCCAGCAGCTTACAGGGCCCTCTCTATGGCTACACCTTC.

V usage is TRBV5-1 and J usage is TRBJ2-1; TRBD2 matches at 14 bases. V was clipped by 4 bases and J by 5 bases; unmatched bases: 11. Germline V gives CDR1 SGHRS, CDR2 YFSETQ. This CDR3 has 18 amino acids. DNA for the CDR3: TGCGCCAGCAGCGGAGCCGGGACTAGCGGGAGTTTCAACAATGAGCAGTTCTTC. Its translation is CASSGAGTSGSFNNEQFF.

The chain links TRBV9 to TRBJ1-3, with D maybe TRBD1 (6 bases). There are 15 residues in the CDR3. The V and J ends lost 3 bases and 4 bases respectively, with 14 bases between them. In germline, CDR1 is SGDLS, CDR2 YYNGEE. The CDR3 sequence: CASSAQGLRGNTIYF. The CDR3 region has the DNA TGTGCCAGCAGCGCACAGGGATTGCGAGGAAACACCATATATTTT.

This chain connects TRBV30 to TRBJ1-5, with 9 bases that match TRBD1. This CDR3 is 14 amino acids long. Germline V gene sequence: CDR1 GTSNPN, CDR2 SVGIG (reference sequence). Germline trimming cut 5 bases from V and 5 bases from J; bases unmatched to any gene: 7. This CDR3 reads CAWDPGQGDQPQHF. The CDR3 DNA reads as TGTGCCTGGGACCCGGGACAGGGCGATCAGCCCCAGCATTTT.

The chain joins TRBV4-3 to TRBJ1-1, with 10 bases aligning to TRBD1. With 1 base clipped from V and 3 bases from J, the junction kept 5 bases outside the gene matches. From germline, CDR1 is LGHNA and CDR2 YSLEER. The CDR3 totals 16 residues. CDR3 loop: CASSQGDRGRYTEAFF. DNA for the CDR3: TGCGCCAGCAGCCAAGGGGACAGGGGACGGTACACTGAAGCTTTCTTT.

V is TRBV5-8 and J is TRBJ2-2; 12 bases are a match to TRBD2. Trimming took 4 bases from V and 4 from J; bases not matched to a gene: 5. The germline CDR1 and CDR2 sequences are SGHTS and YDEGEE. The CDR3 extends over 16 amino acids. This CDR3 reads CASSPSGRAFTGELFF. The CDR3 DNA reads TGTGCCAGCAGCCCTAGCGGGAGGGCCTTCACCGGGGAGCTGTTTTTT.

The CDR3 coding sequence is TGCGCCAGCAGCCCGGGACTAGCGGGAGGTTGGGGTGAGCAGTTCTTC. This translates into CASSPGLAGGWGEQFF. The J gene is TRBJ2-1, the V gene TRBV5-1; TRBD2 matches 15 bases. Germline lookup yields CDR1 SGHRS and CDR2 YFSETQ. This CDR3 is built from 16 residues. V lost 4 bases to trimming and J lost 9 bases; unmatched junction nucleotides: 8.

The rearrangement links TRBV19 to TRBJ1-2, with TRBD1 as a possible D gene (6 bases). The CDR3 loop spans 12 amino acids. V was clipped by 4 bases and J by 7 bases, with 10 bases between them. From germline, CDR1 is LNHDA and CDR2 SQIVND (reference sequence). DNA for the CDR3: TGTGCCAGTAGTACAGGGGTCGGTGGCTACACCTTC. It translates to CASSTGVGGYTF.

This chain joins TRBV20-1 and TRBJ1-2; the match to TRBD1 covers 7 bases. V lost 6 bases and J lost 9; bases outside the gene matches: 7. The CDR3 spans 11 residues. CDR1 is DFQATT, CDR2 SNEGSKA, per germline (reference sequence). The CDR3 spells CSAPLGQSYTF. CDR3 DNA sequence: TGCAGTGCGCCCCTGGGACAGAGCTACACCTTC.

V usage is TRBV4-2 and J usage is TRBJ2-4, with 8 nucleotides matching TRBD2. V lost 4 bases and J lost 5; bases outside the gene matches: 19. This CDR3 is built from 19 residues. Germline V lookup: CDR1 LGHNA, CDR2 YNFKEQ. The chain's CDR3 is CASSLRDSTGGTLQNIQYF. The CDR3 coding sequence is TGTGCCAGCAGCCTCCGAGACTCCACGGGGGGGACTCTCCAAAACATTCAGTACTTC.

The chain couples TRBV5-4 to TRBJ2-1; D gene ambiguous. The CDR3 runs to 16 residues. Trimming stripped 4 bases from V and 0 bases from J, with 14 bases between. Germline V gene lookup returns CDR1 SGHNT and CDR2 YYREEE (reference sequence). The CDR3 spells CASSPPQARSYNEQFF. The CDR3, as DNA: TGTGCCAGCAGCCCCCCCCAGGCCCGCTCCTACAATGAGCAGTTCTTC. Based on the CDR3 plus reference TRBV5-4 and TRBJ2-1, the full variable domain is ETGVTQSPTHLIKTRGQQVTLRCSSQSGHNTVSWYQQALGQGPQFIFQYYREEENGRGNFPPRFSGLQFPNYSSELNVNALELDDSALYLCASSPPQARSYNEQFFGPGTRLTVL.

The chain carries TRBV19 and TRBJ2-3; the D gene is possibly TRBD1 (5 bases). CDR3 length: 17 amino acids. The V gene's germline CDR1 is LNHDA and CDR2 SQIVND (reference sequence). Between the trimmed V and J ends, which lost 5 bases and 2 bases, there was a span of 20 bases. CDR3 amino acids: CASSPPGGQASTDTQYF. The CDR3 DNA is TGTGCCAGTAGTCCCCCCGGCGGACAAGCGTCCACAGATACGCAGTATTTT.